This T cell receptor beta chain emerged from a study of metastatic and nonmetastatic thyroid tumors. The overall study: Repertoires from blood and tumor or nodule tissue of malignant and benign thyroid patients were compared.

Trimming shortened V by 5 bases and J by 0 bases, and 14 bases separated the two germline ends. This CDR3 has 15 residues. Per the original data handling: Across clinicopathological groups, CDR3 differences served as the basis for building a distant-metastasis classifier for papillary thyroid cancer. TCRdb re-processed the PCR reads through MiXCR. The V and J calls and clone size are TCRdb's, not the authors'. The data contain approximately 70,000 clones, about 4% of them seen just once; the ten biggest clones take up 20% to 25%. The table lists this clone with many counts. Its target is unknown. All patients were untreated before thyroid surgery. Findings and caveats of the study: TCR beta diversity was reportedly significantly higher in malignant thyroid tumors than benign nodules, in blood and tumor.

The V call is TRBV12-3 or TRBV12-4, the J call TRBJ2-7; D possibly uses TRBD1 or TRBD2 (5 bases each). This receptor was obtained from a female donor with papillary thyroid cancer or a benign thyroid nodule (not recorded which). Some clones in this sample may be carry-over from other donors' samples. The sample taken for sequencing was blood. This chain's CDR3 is CASSPGTGSSYEQYF. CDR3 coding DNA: TGTGCCAGCAGTCCCGGGACGGGAAGCTCCTACGAGCAGTACTTC.